The clone carrying this T cell receptor (beta chain) occurred once. This CDR3 has 15 amino acids. Germline assignment: CDR1 SGDLS and CDR2 YYNGEE. Trimming shortened V by 0 bases and J by 9 bases, and 16 bases separated the two germline ends. This specimen belongs to a study of blood T cell repertoires in COVID-19. Study summary: The cDNA or gDNA used as material had been derived from T cells, B-cell-depleted T cells, or PBMCs.

As originally analysed: From reference gene primer amplification, estimates of nucleated cell counts were derived. Sequenced by immunoSEQ multiplex PCR; TCRdb stores in-frame clones only, minus some. V and J calls and clone size are given by that table; D and trimming were obtained from the DNA. The repertoire includes hundreds of thousands of clones, 87% of them detected once, and around 12% sits in the top ten. The chain carries TRBV9 and TRBJ2-1; perhaps TRBD1 as D (6 bases). The clonotype comes from a woman aged 18-29 years who had recovered from COVID-19. Sequencing was carried out using peripheral blood. The DNA for the CDR3 is TGTGCCAGCAGCGTAGAAAACAGGGAGTTCGGTGAGCAGTTCTTC. Amino acid sequence: CASSVENREFGEQFF.